Here is one TCR beta chain with its context. This clonotype was detected many times. No antigen is known for it. Within one base of it there is no much larger clone, and no base qualities were kept. The record originates from a study of tumor and adjacent non-tumor tissue in lung cancer (dated by TCRdb to 2016 to 2019). At the level of the whole study: Patients with adenocarcinoma (about twelve), squamous cell carcinoma (2) and small cell lung cancer (1) were included in the cohort. The study compared bulk TCRbeta repertoires from lung tumor tissue and matched distant non-tumor lung tissue of over 13 lung cancer patients. Sequencing generated a total of 125,075,908 productive TCRbeta reads, averaging about 4.2 million reads per sample. Over 25 paired specimens, one tumor and one normal lung sample per patient, were profiled by TCRbeta CDR3 sequencing. The roughly 15 patients were aged roughly 31 to 85 years, included around 10 men and 5 women, and had TNM stage I to III disease.

The full study reports these points: A significantly larger cumulative share of the repertoire was made up by the top 100 clones in normal lung than in tumor tissue. Peripheral blood was not sequenced, so blood TCRbeta repertoires in these lung cancer patients were not examined. With only around 15 patients in the cohort, the authors noted that larger samples and more detailed clinical data are needed. The sequencing platform is not named in the methods, and unique molecular identifiers are not mentioned. TCR diversity was significantly higher in younger patients, and greater tumor TCR diversity was associated with shorter overall survival and shorter disease-free survival. Tumor tissue showed significantly higher TCR diversity (inverse Simpson) than normal lung tissue, at 431.37 vs 166.20 (P = 0.0075, Mann-Whitney U test).

The library was made by multiplex PCR. Sequencing instrument: Illumina HiSeq 2500. TCRbeta libraries were built by three rounds of nested PCR using primers (Table S4), following protocols modified from ARM-PCR. Before sequencing, PCR products of 200-500 bp were cut from the gel and purified using the QIAquick gel extraction kit. In the paper's pipeline: Reads were cleaned with Trimmomatic, merged with FLASH into complete CDR3 sequences, and assigned to V(D)J germline segments with MiTCR. Clonal diversity was computed as the inverse Simpson's index with VDJtools. A read counted as productive if the sequence was in-frame and lacked a premature stop codon. The public reads were reprocessed in TCRdb via fastp at Q25 and MiXCR, keeping in-frame beta chains. Under each unique CDR3 protein, matching rows form one entry showing the most common genes and DNA. Here the V and J calls rest on TCRdb's processing, not on the authors' analysis. A total of some 100,000 distinct CDR3 sequences appear in this sample, less than 75% of them only once. The leading ten clones occupy around a fifth of the sample.

Based on the germline V gene (reference sequence), the CDR1 and CDR2 sequences are DFQATT and SNEGSKA. From V the trimming removes 1 base and from J it removes 0 bases, while the gene matches leave 6 bases of the junction unaccounted for. The CDR3 measures 17 amino acids from cysteine to phenylalanine. Only the CDR3 region is kept as DNA, spanning 51 bases read in frame from base 1. RNA was extracted from bulk unsorted tissue and checked for quality with a NanoDrop ND-1000 and an Agilent 2100. Normal lung samples were distant non-tumor tissue taken more than 3 cm from the tumor edge. The donors were newly diagnosed lung cancer patients admitted for thoracic surgery in China from August to November 2014 who had not received prior chemotherapy. The study excluded patients who had received radiotherapy or chemotherapy before or who had another cancer at the same time. Pieces of surgical tissue measuring about 1-2 cm3 were kept in RNAlater solution and held at -80 degrees C until needed.

The sequence came from a man under 40 with non-small cell lung cancer. This chain joins TRBV20-1 to TRBJ1-6; 7 central bases correspond to TRBD1. The specimen sequenced was distant non-tumor lung tissue. The sequenced DNA: TGCAGTGCTAGAGGGACAGGAGACAGCTCCTATAATTCACCCCTCCACTTT. Translation gives CSARGTGDSSYNSPLHF.